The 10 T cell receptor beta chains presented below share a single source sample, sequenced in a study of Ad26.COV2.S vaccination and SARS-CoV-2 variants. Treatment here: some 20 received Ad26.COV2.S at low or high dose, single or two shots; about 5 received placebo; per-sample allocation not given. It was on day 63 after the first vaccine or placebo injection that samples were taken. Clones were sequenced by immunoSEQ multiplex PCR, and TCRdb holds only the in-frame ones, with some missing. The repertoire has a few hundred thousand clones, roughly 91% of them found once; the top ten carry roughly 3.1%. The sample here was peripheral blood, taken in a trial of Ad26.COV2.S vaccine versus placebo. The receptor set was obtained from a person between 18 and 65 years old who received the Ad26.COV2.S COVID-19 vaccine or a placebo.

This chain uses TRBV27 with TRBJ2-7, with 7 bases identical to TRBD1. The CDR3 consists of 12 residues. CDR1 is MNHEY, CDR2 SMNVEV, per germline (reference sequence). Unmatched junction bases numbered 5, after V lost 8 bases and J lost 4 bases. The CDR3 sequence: CASRDRTYEQYF. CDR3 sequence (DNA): TGTGCCAGCCGGGACAGAACTTACGAGCAGTACTTC.

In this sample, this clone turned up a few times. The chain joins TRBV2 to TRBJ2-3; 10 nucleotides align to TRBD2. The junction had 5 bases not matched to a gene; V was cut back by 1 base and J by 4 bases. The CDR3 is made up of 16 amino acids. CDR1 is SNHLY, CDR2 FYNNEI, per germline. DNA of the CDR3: TGTGCCAGCAGTGAAGAGCGGGGGGGCGACTCAGATACGCAGTATTTT. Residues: CASSEERGGDSDTQYF.

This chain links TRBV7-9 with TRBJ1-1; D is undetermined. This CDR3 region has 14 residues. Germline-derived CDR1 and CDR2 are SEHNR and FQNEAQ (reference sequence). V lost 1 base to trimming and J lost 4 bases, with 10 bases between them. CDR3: CASSLVGSGTEAFF. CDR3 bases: TGTGCCAGCAGCTTAGTAGGGTCAGGCACTGAAGCTTTCTTT.

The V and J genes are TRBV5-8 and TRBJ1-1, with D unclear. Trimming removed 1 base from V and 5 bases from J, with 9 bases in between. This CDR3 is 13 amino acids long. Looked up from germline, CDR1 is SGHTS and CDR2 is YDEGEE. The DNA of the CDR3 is TGTGCCAGCAGCTTGTTATTGCGGACTGAAGCTTTCTTT. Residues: CASSLLLRTEAFF.

The CDR3 sequence is CASSQERGSPLHF. The CDR3 coding sequence is TGCGCCAGCAGCCAAGAGCGGGGTTCACCCCTCCACTTT. V usage is TRBV4-3 and J usage is TRBJ1-6; D is undetermined. Germline CDR1 LGHNA, CDR2 YSLEER. This CDR3 contains 13 residues. V gave up 0 bases and J gave up 9 bases, with 6 bases separating them.

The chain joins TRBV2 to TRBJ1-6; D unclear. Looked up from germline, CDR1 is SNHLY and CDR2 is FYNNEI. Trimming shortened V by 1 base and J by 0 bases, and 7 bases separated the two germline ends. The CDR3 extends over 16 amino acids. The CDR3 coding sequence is TGTGCCAGCAGTGAAGGGATTAGCTCCTATAATTCACCCCTCCACTTT. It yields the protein CASSEGISSYNSPLHF.

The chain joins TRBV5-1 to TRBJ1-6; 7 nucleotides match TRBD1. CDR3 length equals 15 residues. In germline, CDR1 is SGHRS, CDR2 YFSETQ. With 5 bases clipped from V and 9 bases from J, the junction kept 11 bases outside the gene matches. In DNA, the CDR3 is TGCGCCAGCAGAGATACGGGACAGAGTAGTTCACCCCTCCACTTT. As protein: CASRDTGQSSSPLHF.

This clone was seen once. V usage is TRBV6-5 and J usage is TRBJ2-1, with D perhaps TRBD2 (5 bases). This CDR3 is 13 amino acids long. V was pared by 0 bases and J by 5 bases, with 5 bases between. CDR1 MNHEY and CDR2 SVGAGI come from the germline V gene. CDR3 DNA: TGTGCCAGCAGTTACTCAGCGGACAATGAGCAGTTCTTC. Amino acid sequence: CASSYSADNEQFF.

As DNA, the CDR3 is TGTGCCAGCAGGCCCAACCAGGTCTCGGATGAGCAGTTCTTC. Its protein is CASRPNQVSDEQFF. The chain employs TRBV11-2 and TRBJ2-1, with no clear D. Germline V CDR1 and CDR2: SGHAT, FQNNGV. This CDR3 spans 14 amino acids. The V end was cut by 6 bases, the J end by 8 bases, with 17 bases between.

The CDR3 DNA reads TGTGCCAGCAGCCAAACCTGGACAGGGGGCATCACTGAAGCTTTCTTT. Protein sequence: CASSQTWTGGITEAFF. This chain links TRBV3-1 (or the pseudogene TRBV3-2) with TRBJ1-1, with 11 bases lining up with TRBD1. In germline, CDR1 is LGHDT, CDR2 YNNKEL (reference sequence). With V trimmed by 2 bases and J by 4 bases, 6 bases remained unmatched. The CDR3 is made up of 16 amino acids.